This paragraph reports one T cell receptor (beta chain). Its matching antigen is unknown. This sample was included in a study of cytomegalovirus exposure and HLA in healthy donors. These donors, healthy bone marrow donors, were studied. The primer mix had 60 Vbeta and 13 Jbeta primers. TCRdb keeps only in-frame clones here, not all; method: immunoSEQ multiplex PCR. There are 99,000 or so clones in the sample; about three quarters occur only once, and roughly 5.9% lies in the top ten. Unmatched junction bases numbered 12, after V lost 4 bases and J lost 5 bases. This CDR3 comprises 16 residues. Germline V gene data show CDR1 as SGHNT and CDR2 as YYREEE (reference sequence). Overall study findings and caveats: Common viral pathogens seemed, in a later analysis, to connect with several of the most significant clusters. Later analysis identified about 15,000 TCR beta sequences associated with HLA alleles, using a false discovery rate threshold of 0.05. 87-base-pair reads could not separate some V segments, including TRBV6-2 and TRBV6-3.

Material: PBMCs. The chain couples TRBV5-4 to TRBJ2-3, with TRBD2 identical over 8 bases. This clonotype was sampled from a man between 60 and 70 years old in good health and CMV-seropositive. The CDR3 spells CASSHPGGGEKDTQYF. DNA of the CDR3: TGTGCCAGCAGCCATCCGGGAGGGGGTGAAAAAGATACGCAGTATTTT. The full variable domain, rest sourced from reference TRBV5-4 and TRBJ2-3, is ETGVTQSPTHLIKTRGQQVTLRCSSQSGHNTVSWYQQALGQGPQFIFQYYREEENGRGNFPPRFSGLQFPNYSSELNVNALELDDSALYLCASSHPGGGEKDTQYFGPGTRLTVL.